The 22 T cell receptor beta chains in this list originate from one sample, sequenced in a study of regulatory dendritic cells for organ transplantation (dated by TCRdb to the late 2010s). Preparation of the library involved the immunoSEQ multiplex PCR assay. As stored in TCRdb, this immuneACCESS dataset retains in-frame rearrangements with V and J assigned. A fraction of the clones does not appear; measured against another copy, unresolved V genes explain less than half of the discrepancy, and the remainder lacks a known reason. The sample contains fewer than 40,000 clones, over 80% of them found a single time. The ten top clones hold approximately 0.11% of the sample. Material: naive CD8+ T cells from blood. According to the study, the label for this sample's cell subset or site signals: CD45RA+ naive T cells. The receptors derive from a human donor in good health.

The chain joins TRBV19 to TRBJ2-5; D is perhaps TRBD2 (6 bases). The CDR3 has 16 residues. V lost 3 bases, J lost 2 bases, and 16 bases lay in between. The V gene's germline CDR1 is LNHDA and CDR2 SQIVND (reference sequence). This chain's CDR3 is CASSMRGRATQETQYF. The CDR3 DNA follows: TGTGCCAGTAGTATGCGGGGCCGTGCTACTCAAGAGACCCAGTACTTC.

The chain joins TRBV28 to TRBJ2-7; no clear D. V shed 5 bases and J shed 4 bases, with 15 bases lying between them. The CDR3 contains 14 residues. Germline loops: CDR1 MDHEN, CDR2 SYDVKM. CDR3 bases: TGTGCCAGCAGTCCCTTGGGCCCGAGATACGAGCAGTACTTC. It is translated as CASSPLGPRYEQYF. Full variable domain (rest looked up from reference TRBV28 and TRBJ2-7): DVKVTQSSRYLVKRTGEKVFLECVQDMDHENMFWYRQDPGLGLRLIYFSYDVKMKEKGDIPEGYSVSREKKERFSLILESASTNQTSMYLCASSPLGPRYEQYFGPGTRLTVT.

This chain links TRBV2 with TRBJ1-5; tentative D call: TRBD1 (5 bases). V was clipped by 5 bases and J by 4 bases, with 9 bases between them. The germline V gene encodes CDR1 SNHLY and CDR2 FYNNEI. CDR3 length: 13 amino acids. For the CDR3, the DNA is TGTGCCAGCAGTCCAGGGTGGAATCAGCCCCAGCATTTT. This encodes CASSPGWNQPQHF.

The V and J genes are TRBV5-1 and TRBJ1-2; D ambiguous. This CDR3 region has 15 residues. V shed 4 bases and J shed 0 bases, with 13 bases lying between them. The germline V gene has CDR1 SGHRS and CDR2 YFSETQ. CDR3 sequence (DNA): TGCGCCAGCAGCCCGGGAGGCCGACCTAACTATGGCTACACCTTC. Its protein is CASSPGGRPNYGYTF.

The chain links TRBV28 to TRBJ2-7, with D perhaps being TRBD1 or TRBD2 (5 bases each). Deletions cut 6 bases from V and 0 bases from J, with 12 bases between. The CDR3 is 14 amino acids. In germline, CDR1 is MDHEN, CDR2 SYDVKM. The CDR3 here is CASRPGGTSYEQYF. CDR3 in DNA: TGTGCCAGCAGACCCGGTGGGACCTCCTACGAGCAGTACTTC.

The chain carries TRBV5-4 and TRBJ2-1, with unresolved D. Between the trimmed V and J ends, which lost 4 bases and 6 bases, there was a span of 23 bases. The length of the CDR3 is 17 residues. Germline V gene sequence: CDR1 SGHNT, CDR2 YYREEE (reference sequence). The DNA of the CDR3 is TGTGCCAGCAGCCCCGCCCTCGACATGGAAGTTATCAATGAGCAGTTCTTC. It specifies CASSPALDMEVINEQFF.

The CDR3 here is CASSEALRARRETRYEQYF. In nucleotides, the CDR3 is TGTGCCAGCAGTGAAGCATTACGGGCTCGGCGGGAAACTCGCTACGAGCAGTACTTC. The gene calls are TRBV6-1 and TRBJ2-7, with D perhaps TRBD2 (6 bases). V lost 0 bases, J lost 3 bases, and 24 bases lay in between. CDR3 length equals 19 residues. CDR1 is MNHNS and CDR2 is SASEGT in the germline V gene.

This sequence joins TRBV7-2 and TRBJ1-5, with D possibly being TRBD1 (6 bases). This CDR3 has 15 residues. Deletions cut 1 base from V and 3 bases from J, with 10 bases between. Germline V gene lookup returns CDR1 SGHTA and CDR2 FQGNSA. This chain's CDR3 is CASSLGWDNNQPQHF. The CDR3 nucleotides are TGTGCCAGCAGCTTAGGATGGGACAACAATCAGCCCCAGCATTTT.

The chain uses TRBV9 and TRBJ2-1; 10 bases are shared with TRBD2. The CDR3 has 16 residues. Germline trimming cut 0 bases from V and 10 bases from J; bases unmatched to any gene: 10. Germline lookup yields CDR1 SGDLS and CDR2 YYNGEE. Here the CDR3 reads CASSVAVTSGVGEQFF. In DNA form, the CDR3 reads TGTGCCAGCAGCGTAGCGGTAACTAGCGGGGTCGGGGAGCAGTTCTTC.

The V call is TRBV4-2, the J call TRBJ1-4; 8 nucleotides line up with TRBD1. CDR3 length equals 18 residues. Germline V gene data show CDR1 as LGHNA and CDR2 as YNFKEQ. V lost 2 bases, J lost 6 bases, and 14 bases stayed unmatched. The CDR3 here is CASSQKGPIRGPHEKLFF. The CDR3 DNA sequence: TGTGCCAGCAGCCAAAAGGGGCCTATCAGGGGGCCGCATGAAAAACTGTTTTTT.

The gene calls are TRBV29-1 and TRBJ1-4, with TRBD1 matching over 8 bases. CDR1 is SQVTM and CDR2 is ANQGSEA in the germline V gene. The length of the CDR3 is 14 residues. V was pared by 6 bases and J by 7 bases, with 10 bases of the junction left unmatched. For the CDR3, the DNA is TGCAGCGTCGGTAGACAGGGGAGAGGTGAAAAACTGTTTTTT. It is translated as CSVGRQGRGEKLFF.

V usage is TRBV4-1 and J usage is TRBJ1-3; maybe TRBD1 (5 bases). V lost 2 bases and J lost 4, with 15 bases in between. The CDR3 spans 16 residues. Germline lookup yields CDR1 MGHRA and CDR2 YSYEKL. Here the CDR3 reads CASSQTPGGSGNTIYF. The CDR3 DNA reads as TGCGCCAGCAGCCAAACCCCCGGGGGTTCGGGAAACACCATATATTTT.

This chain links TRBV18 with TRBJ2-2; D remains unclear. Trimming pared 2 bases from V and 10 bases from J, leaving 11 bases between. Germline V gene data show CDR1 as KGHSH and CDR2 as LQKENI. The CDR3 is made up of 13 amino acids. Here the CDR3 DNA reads TGTGCCAGCTCACCAGTAGCAGCGCCGGAGCTGTTTTTT. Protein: CASSPVAAPELFF.

CDR3 nucleotides: TGTGCCTGGCAGCGGGGGACCCAAGAGACCCAGTACTTC. Its protein product is CAWQRGTQETQYF. The J gene is TRBJ2-5, the V gene TRBV30; 8 bases align to TRBD2. The CDR3 runs 13 residues. Per the germline V gene, CDR1 is GTSNPN and CDR2 is SVGIG (reference sequence). V was clipped by 5 bases and J by 1 base; unmatched bases: 3.

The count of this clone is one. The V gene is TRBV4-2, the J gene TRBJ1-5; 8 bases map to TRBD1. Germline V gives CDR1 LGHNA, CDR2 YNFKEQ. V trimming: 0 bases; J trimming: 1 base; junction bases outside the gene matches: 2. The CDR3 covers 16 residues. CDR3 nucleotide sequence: TGTGCCAGCAGCCAAGAGGCAGGGGGCAGCAATCAGCCCCAGCATTTT. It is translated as CASSQEAGGSNQPQHF.

CDR3 sequence reads: CASTNTETGNSPLHF. The CDR3 region has the DNA TGTGCCAGCACCAACACCGAGACGGGGAATTCACCCCTCCACTTT. The genes are TRBV2 and TRBJ1-6; no clear D. CDR3 length equals 15 residues. Trimming removed 7 bases from V and 7 bases from J, with 17 bases in between. Looked up from germline, CDR1 is SNHLY and CDR2 is FYNNEI. The whole variable domain, filled in from reference TRBV2 and TRBJ1-6, reads EPEVTQTPSHQVTQMGQEVILRCVPISNHLYFYWYRQILGQKVEFLVSFYNNEISEKSEIFDDQFSVERPDGSNFTLKIRSTKLEDSAMYFCASTNTETGNSPLHFGNGTRLTVT.

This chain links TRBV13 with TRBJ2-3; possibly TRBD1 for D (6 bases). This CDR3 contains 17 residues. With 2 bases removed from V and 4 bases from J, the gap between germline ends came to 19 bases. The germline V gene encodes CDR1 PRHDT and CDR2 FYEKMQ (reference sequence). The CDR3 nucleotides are TGTGCCAGCAGCTTAAGTGGGGGTGGGGACACCCCAGATACGCAGTATTTT. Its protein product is CASSLSGGGDTPDTQYF.

DNA for the CDR3: TGTGCCAGCAGTATAATCCCCAGCTATTACGAGCAGTACTTC. This sequence encodes CASSIIPSYYEQYF. The rearrangement uses TRBV27 and TRBJ2-7; the D is unclear. This CDR3 is built from 14 residues. V was clipped by 5 bases and J by 4 bases, with 15 bases between them. Looked up from germline, CDR1 is MNHEY and CDR2 is SMNVEV (reference sequence).

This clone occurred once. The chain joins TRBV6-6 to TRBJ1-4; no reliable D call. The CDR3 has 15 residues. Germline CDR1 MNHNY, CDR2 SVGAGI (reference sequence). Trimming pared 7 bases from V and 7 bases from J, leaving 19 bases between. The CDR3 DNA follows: TGTGCCAGCACCCAAGGCTGGGAGGCGACTGAAAAACTGTTTTTT. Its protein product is CASTQGWEATEKLFF.

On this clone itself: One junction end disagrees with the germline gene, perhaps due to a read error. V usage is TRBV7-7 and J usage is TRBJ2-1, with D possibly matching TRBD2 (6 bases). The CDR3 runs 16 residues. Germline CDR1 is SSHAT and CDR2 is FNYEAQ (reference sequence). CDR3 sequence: CASSPRLAGLGNEQFF. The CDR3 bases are TGTGCTAGCAGCCCGAGGCTGGCGGGGTTGGGCAATGAGCAGTTCTTC.

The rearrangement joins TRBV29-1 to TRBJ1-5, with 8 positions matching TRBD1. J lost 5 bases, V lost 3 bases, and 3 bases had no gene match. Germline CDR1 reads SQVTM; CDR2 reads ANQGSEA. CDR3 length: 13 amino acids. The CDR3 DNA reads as TGCAGCGTTGAGGACAGGGAGGATCAGCCCCAGCATTTT. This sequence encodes CSVEDREDQPQHF.

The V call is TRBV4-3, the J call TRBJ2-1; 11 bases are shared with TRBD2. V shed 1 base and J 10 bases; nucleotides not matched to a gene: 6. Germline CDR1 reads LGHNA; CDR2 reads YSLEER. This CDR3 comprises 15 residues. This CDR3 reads CASSQVYVAGGEQFF. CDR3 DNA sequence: TGCGCCAGCAGCCAAGTGTATGTAGCGGGAGGGGAGCAGTTCTTC.